This passage covers 23 T cell receptor beta chains from one sample sequenced in a study of graft-versus-host responses after intestinal transplantation. Lamina propria and intraepithelial lymphocytes were released by processing graft tissue. Measured with immunoSEQ multiplex PCR; TCRdb has only the in-frame clones, and not every one. The sample yields some 66,000 clones, 75% to 90% seen once. The specimen comprised ileum tissue, sampled 357 days after transplant. The receptors stem from a human patient who received an intestinal transplant, so some T cells may come from the graft donor.

The chain carries TRBV29-1 and TRBJ2-7; the D is unclear. CDR3 length: 12 amino acids. Between the trimmed V and J ends, which lost 6 bases and 7 bases, there was a span of 16 bases. CDR1 and CDR2 (germline): SQVTM, ANQGSEA. The CDR3: CSVLRPPFEQYF. In nucleotides, the CDR3 is TGCAGCGTCCTACGGCCGCCTTTTGAGCAGTACTTC.

This rearrangement joins TRBV10-3 to TRBJ1-2, with 8 positions matching TRBD1. Germline trimming cut 6 bases from V and 2 bases from J; bases unmatched to any gene: 5. Germline loops: CDR1 ENHRY, CDR2 SYGVKD. This CDR3 comprises 14 residues. CDR3 in amino acids: CAISKGQDNYGYTF. For the CDR3, the DNA is TGTGCCATCAGCAAGGGACAGGACAACTATGGCTACACCTTC.

The chain employs TRBV6-5 and TRBJ1-2; D call uncertain. The germline V gene encodes CDR1 MNHEY and CDR2 SVGAGI. V shed 5 bases and J shed 9 bases, with 16 bases lying between them. The CDR3 is 13 amino acids. The CDR3 is CASSAGSVASYTF. As DNA, the CDR3 is TGTGCCAGCAGTGCGGGTTCAGTCGCCAGCTACACCTTC.

V gene TRBV5-6 combines with J gene TRBJ2-7; TRBD2 aligns across 9 bases. V was clipped by 5 bases and J by 0 bases; unmatched bases: 12. The CDR3 is 17 amino acids. Germline CDR1 and CDR2: SGHDT and YYEEEE. This chain's CDR3 is CASSGGAGGPISYEQYF. CDR3 bases: TGTGCCAGCAGTGGGGGGGCGGGGGGGCCTATCTCCTACGAGCAGTACTTC.

V gene TRBV9 combines with J gene TRBJ2-1; D is unresolved. V lost 4 bases, J lost 9 bases, and 14 bases lay in between. This CDR3 has 13 residues. CDR1 and CDR2 from the germline V gene are SGDLS and YYNGEE. CDR3 residues: CASSLLDGLEQFF. CDR3 sequence (DNA): TGTGCCAGCAGCTTACTGGACGGGCTTGAGCAGTTCTTC.

The V call is TRBV19, the J call TRBJ2-2, with D possibly TRBD1 on 6 matching bases. CDR3 length: 14 amino acids. CDR1 is LNHDA and CDR2 is SQIVND in the germline V gene (reference sequence). V shed 6 bases and J shed 4 bases, with 12 bases lying between them. The CDR3 region has the DNA TGTGCCAGTAGCGCACAGGGATTCACCGGGGAGCTGTTTTTT. Encoded protein: CASSAQGFTGELFF.

The rearrangement joins TRBV6-5 to TRBJ2-3; D not certain. V was cut by 6 bases and J by 4 bases, with 11 bases left in between. Germline V gives CDR1 MNHEY, CDR2 SVGAGI. CDR3 size: 13 residues. CDR3 region: CASSFQPADTQYF. The CDR3 DNA is TGTGCCAGCAGCTTTCAGCCAGCAGATACGCAGTATTTT.

The rearrangement links TRBV6-4 to TRBJ1-1, with TRBD1 matching over 8 bases. Germline CDR1 MRHNA, CDR2 SNTAGT. The V gene end was trimmed by 4 bases and the J gene end by 1 base; junction bases not matched to a gene: 8. The CDR3 extends over 16 amino acids. DNA for the CDR3: TGTGCCAGCAGTGTCCACATGGGGACAGGGAACACTGAAGCTTTCTTT. Its protein product is CASSVHMGTGNTEAFF.

The J gene is TRBJ1-5, the V gene TRBV11-1; D unclear. The CDR3 is made up of 14 amino acids. Germline loops: CDR1 SGHAT, CDR2 FQDESV (reference sequence). Trimming shortened V by 1 base and J by 3 bases, and 7 bases separated the two germline ends. CDR3 amino acids: CASSLDQSNQPQHF. The CDR3 bases are TGTGCCAGCAGCTTAGATCAGTCCAATCAGCCCCAGCATTTT.

The V call is TRBV6-5, the J call TRBJ1-1; 8 positions match TRBD1. This CDR3 spans 15 amino acids. The germline V gene has CDR1 MNHEY and CDR2 SVGAGI. The V and J ends lost 0 bases and 2 bases, in that order; junction bases with no gene match: 2. The CDR3 nucleotides are TGTGCCAGCAGTTACTCGACAGGGGCTAACACTGAAGCTTTCTTT. Translating gives CASSYSTGANTEAFF.

The count of this clone is one. The chain employs TRBV5-4 and TRBJ2-3; TRBD2 might be the D (5 bases). In germline, CDR1 is SGHNT, CDR2 YYREEE (reference sequence). This CDR3 is 17 amino acids long. V lost 4 bases, J lost 3 bases, and 21 bases lay in between. The CDR3 reads CASSPLNMGRETDTQYF. The CDR3 DNA is TGTGCCAGCAGCCCACTAAATATGGGGAGAGAGACAGATACGCAGTATTTT.

This chain connects TRBV13 to TRBJ2-1; D gene uncertain. Trimming pared 5 bases from V and 8 bases from J, leaving 13 bases between. CDR1 and CDR2 from the germline V gene are PRHDT and FYEKMQ (reference sequence). The CDR3 contains 13 residues. The CDR3, as DNA: TGTGCCAGCAGCCAACGAAAGAGGTATGAGCAGTTCTTC. Translation gives CASSQRKRYEQFF.

This chain connects TRBV23-1 to TRBJ2-1, with D possibly TRBD2 on 6 matching bases. TRBV23-1 is flagged as an ORF with uncertain function. The CDR3 runs 14 residues. V lost 3 bases to trimming and J lost 10 bases, with 16 bases between them. The CDR3 reads CASSQQSREYEQFF. The CDR3 coding sequence is TGCGCCAGCAGTCAGCAAAGCCGGGAGTACGAGCAGTTCTTC.

The chain carries TRBV29-1 and TRBJ1-1; no firm D call. V was pared by 1 base and J by 7 bases, with 7 bases between. This CDR3 has 11 amino acids. Per the germline V gene, CDR1 is SQVTM and CDR2 is ANQGSEA. The CDR3 bases are TGCAGCGTTGAAGGGCCCATTGAAGCTTTCTTT. Amino acid sequence: CSVEGPIEAFF.

The V call is TRBV2, the J call TRBJ2-7; D may be TRBD1 or TRBD2 (5 bases each). This CDR3 is built from 12 residues. Trimming took off 8 bases at V and 2 bases at J, with 10 bases between the two ends. From germline, CDR1 is SNHLY and CDR2 FYNNEI. For the CDR3, the DNA is TGTGCCAGCGGGGGACCTACCTACGAGCAGTACTTC. Its translation is CASGGPTYEQYF. Full variable domain (missing parts from reference TRBV2 and TRBJ2-7): EPEVTQTPSHQVTQMGQEVILRCVPISNHLYFYWYRQILGQKVEFLVSFYNNEISEKSEIFDDQFSVERPDGSNFTLKIRSTKLEDSAMYFCASGGPTYEQYFGPGTRLTVT.

The chain combines TRBV9 with TRBJ2-1, with TRBD1 matching over 8 bases. CDR1 and CDR2 (germline): SGDLS, YYNGEE. This CDR3 is built from 15 residues. Unmatched junction bases numbered 4, after V lost 0 bases and J lost 5 bases. CDR3 sequence (DNA): TGTGCCAGCAGCGTAGTGGACAGGGATAACAATGAGCAGTTCTTC. Protein sequence: CASSVVDRDNNEQFF.

The chain joins TRBV28 to TRBJ2-5; D is unclear. Looked up from germline, CDR1 is MDHEN and CDR2 is SYDVKM. The CDR3 has 14 amino acids. The V gene lost 5 bases and the J gene lost 1 base, with 11 bases spanning the gap. CDR3 bases: TGTGCCAGCAGTCTAAGACAATTCCAAGAGACCCAGTACTTC. This translates into CASSLRQFQETQYF.

A single count supports this clone. This sequence joins TRBV28 and TRBJ2-1; 8 bases are shared with TRBD2. Germline-derived CDR1 and CDR2 are MDHEN and SYDVKM. Losses at the gene ends were 5 bases for V and 3 bases for J; bases not matched to a gene: 9. This CDR3 region has 16 residues. CDR3 sequence reads: CASSPLAGRSYNEQFF. CDR3 DNA sequence: TGTGCCAGCAGTCCCCTAGCGGGCCGTAGCTACAATGAGCAGTTCTTC.

The rearrangement links TRBV7-8 to TRBJ1-5, with a possible D match to TRBD1 (5 bases). This CDR3 has 19 residues. V was cut by 5 bases and J by 1 base, with 24 bases left in between. CDR1 SGHVS and CDR2 FQNEAQ come from the germline V gene. CDR3 amino acids: CASSDLPGTPAASNQPQHF. The CDR3 DNA reads as TGTGCCAGCAGCGACCTTCCCGGGACCCCGGCGGCCAGCAATCAGCCCCAGCATTTT.

This chain uses TRBV6-5 with TRBJ2-3, with D possibly being TRBD2 (5 bases). V lost 5 bases and J lost 2, with 11 bases in between. CDR3 length: 14 residues. The germline gives CDR1 MNHEY, CDR2 SVGAGI. CDR3 loop: CASSADGNTDTQYF. The CDR3, as DNA: TGTGCCAGCAGTGCCGACGGGAACACAGATACGCAGTATTTT.

The J gene is TRBJ2-5, the V gene TRBV6-1; D uncertain. Germline V CDR1 and CDR2: MNHNS, SASEGT. V lost 4 bases and J 4 bases, leaving 22 bases between the germline ends. The CDR3 contains 17 residues. This CDR3 is CASSAIPQRLRAETQYF. The CDR3 DNA follows: TGTGCCAGCAGTGCGATACCACAGCGTCTACGGGCAGAGACCCAGTACTTC.

The chain links TRBV27 to TRBJ2-7; 7 bases agree with TRBD1. Germline V gives CDR1 MNHEY, CDR2 SMNVEV (reference sequence). The length of the CDR3 is 14 residues. After removal of 5 bases from V and 4 bases from J, the junction contained 8 bases not matched to a gene. The CDR3 nucleotides are TGTGCCAGCAGTCCCAGGGGGAACCTTTACGAGCAGTACTTC. Translation gives CASSPRGNLYEQYF.

The chain has TRBV10-3 and TRBJ2-7; D remains ambiguous. The V gene's germline CDR1 is ENHRY and CDR2 SYGVKD. CDR3 length: 14 residues. The V end was cut by 3 bases, the J end by 0 bases, with 9 bases between. This chain's CDR3 is CAISDGQDSYEQYF. The CDR3 nucleotides read TGTGCCATCAGTGACGGGCAGGACTCCTACGAGCAGTACTTC.